This T cell receptor beta chain was identified during a study of T cell changes during pregnancy in multiple sclerosis. J was trimmed by 9 bases and V by 5 bases; bases with no gene match: 10. The CDR3 length is 14 residues. Germline CDR1 and CDR2: MNHEY and SVGAGI. Assay: immunoSEQ multiplex PCR; the TCRdb copy retains only in-frame clones and omits some. The sample carries around 80,000 clones, about 91% recorded once. The V gene is TRBV6-5, the J gene TRBJ1-3; 7 bases agree with TRBD1. Sample: peripheral blood, taken before pregnancy. This clonotype originated in a female donor with multiple sclerosis, enrolled in a pregnancy study. CDR3 coding DNA: TGTGCCAGCAGTAACCGAAACAACAGGGGCACCATATATTTT. This gives the protein CASSNRNNRGTIYF.